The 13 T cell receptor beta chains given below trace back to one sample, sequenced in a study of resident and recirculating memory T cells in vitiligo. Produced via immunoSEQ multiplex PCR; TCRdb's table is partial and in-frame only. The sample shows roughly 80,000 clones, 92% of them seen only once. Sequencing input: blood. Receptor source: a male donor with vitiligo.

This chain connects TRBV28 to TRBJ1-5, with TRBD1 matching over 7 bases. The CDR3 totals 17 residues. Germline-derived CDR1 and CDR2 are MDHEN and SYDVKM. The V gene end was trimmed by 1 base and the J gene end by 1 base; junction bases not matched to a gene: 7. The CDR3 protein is CASSLSQTGISNQPQHF. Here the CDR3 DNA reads TGTGCCAGCAGTTTATCGCAGACAGGGATCAGCAATCAGCCCCAGCATTTT.

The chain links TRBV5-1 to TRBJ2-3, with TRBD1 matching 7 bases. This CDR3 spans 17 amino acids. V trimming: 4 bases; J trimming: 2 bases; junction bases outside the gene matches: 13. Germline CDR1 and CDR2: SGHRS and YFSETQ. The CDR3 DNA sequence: TGCGCCAGCAGCCTGACGAAACAGGGGTCGGACACAGATACGCAGTATTTT. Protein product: CASSLTKQGSDTDTQYF.

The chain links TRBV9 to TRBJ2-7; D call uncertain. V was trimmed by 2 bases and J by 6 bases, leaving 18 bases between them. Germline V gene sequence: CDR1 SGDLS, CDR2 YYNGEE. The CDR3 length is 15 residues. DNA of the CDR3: TGTGCCAGCAGCGTTGACGGAGCACACGCTACCGAGCAGTACTTC. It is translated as CASSVDGAHATEQYF.

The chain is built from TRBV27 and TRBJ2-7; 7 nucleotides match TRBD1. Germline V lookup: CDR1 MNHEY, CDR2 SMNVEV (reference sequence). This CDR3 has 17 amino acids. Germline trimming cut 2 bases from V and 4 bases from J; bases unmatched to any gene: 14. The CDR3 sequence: CASSLRSNRGLGYEQYF. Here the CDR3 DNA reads TGTGCCAGCAGTTTAAGGTCCAACAGGGGTTTGGGGTACGAGCAGTACTTC.

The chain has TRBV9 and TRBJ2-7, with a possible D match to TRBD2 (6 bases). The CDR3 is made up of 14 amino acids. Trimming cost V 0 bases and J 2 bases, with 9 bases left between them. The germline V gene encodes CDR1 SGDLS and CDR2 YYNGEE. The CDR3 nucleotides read TGTGCCAGCAGCGTAGCGCCGGGGGCCTACGAGCAGTACTTC. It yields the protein CASSVAPGAYEQYF.

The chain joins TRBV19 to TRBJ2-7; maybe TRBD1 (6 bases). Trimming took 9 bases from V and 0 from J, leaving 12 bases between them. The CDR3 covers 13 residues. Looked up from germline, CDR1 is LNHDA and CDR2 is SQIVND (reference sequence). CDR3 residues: CASRQADSYEQYF. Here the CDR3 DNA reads TGTGCCAGCAGACAGGCCGACTCCTACGAGCAGTACTTC.

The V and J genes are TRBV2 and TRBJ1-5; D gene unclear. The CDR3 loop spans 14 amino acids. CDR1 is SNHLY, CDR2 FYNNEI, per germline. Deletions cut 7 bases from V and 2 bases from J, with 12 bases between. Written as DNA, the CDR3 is TGTGCCAGCAAACTTCAGGATGGCAATCAGCCCCAGCATTTT. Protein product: CASKLQDGNQPQHF.

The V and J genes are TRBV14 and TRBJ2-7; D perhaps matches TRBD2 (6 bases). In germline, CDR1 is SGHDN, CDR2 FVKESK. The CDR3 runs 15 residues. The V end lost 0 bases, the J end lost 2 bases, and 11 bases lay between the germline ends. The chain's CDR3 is CASSQEISGAYEQYF. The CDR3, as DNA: TGTGCCAGCAGCCAAGAGATCTCGGGAGCCTACGAGCAGTACTTC.

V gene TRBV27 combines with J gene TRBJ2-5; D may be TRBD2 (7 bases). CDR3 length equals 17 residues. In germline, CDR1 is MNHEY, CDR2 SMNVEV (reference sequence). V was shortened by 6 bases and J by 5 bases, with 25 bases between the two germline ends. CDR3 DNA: TGTGCCAGCAGCCGCAGGGGTAGCGGGCTTGGACAGGAGACCCAGTACTTC. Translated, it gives CASSRRGSGLGQETQYF.

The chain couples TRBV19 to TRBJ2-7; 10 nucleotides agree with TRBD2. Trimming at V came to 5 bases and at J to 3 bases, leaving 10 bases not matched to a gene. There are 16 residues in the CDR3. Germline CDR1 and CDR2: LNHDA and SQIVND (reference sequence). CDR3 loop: CASSPRRGTSVYEQYF. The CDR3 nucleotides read TGTGCCAGTAGTCCTCGGAGAGGGACTAGCGTCTACGAGCAGTACTTC.

CDR3 loop: CASSPPSGAGQPQHF. The CDR3 region has the DNA TGTGCCAGCTCACCCCCCTCAGGGGCTGGACAGCCCCAGCATTTT. The chain uses TRBV18 and TRBJ1-5, with TRBD1 as a possible D gene (6 bases). Per the germline V gene, CDR1 is KGHSH and CDR2 is LQKENI. The germline V and J ends were trimmed by 3 bases and 7 bases, with 16 bases remaining between them. This CDR3 is built from 15 residues.

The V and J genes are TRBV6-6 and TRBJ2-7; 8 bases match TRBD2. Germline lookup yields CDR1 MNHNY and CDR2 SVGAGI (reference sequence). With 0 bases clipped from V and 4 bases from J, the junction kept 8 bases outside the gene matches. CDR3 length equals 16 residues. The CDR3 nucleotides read TGTGCCAGCAGTTACTCAGAGAGCGGGAGTTCGTACGAGCAGTACTTC. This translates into CASSYSESGSSYEQYF.

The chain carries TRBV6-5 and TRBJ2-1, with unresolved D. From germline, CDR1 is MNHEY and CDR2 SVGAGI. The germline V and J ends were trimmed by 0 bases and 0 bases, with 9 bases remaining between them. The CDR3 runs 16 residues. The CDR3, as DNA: TGTGCCAGCAGTTACTCGACTTATAGCTCCTACAATGAGCAGTTCTTC. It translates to CASSYSTYSSYNEQFF.